Below, 7 T cell receptor beta chains from the same sample are listed, as sequenced in a study of cytomegalovirus exposure and HLA in healthy donors. Clones were sequenced by immunoSEQ multiplex PCR, and TCRdb holds only the in-frame ones, with some missing. The sample records 200,000 or so clones, roughly 82% being singletons. Material for sequencing was PBMCs. The source is a man between 18 and 29 years old in good health and CMV-seropositive.

The chain carries TRBV4-1 and TRBJ2-6, with 14 bases that match TRBD2. The CDR3 is made up of 20 amino acids. Germline V CDR1 and CDR2: MGHRA, YSYEKL. V gave up 2 bases and J gave up 4 bases; unmatched junction bases: 10. The CDR3 DNA reads as TGCGCCAGCAGCCAACCGTCGGGACTAGCGGGAGTGCGGGGGGCCAACGTCCTGACTTTC. Translating gives CASSQPSGLAGVRGANVLTF.

The chain carries TRBV29-1 and TRBJ1-2; D is undetermined. V was shortened by 8 bases and J by 1 base, with 14 bases between the two germline ends. Germline CDR1 SQVTM, CDR2 ANQGSEA. The CDR3 totals 13 residues. CDR3 coding DNA: TGCAGCACGCCTGCCCGGGTTAACTATGGCTACACCTTC. Amino acids: CSTPARVNYGYTF.

The chain has TRBV19 and TRBJ2-7; D is possibly TRBD2 (5 bases). This CDR3 comprises 13 residues. Germline CDR1 LNHDA, CDR2 SQIVND (reference sequence). The V and J ends lost 2 bases and 4 bases respectively, with 9 bases between them. CDR3 protein: CASSISGVYEQYF. Here the CDR3 DNA reads TGTGCCAGTAGTATAAGCGGAGTGTACGAGCAGTACTTC.

This chain uses TRBV19 with TRBJ2-5; 7 bases agree with TRBD2. The ends lost 8 bases at V and 3 bases at J; junction bases unmatched: 9. Germline assignment: CDR1 LNHDA and CDR2 SQIVND (reference sequence). The CDR3 is 14 residues long. The CDR3 nucleotides are TGTGCCAGTGGGGAAGCTAGCGGTAAAGAGACCCAGTACTTC. Its translation: CASGEASGKETQYF. Complete variable domain (other parts from reference TRBV19 and TRBJ2-5): DGGITQSPKYLFRKEGQNVTLSCEQNLNHDAMYWYRQDPGQGLRLIYYSQIVNDFQKGDIAEGYSVSREKKESFPLTVTSAQKNPTAFYLCASGEASGKETQYFGPGTRLLVL.

V is TRBV18 and J is TRBJ1-1; D uncertain. Trimming pared 2 bases from V and 3 bases from J, leaving 7 bases between. Germline V gene lookup returns CDR1 KGHSH and CDR2 LQKENI. The CDR3 is 13 amino acids. The CDR3 DNA reads TGTGCCAGCTCACCATCGGGATACACTGAAGCTTTCTTT. Its translation is CASSPSGYTEAFF.

V usage is TRBV29-1 and J usage is TRBJ2-1, with TRBD2 matching 10 bases. With 3 bases clipped from V and 6 bases from J, the junction kept 5 bases outside the gene matches. This CDR3 region has 14 residues. The V gene's germline CDR1 is SQVTM and CDR2 ANQGSEA. CDR3 loop: CSVEVAGGTNEQFF. CDR3 coding DNA: TGCAGCGTTGAGGTAGCGGGAGGTACCAATGAGCAGTTCTTC.

The chain recombines TRBV15 with TRBJ2-3, with D perhaps matching TRBD2 (5 bases). In germline, CDR1 is LNHNV, CDR2 YYDKDF (reference sequence). With 0 bases removed from V and 10 bases from J, the gap between germline ends came to 8 bases. CDR3 size: 12 residues. In DNA form, the CDR3 reads TGTGCCACCAGCAGAGATGGAGGACCGCAGTATTTT. Amino acid sequence: CATSRDGGPQYF.